This TCR beta chain was retrieved from a study of cytomegalovirus exposure and HLA in healthy donors. The CDR3 covers 11 residues. V gave up 6 bases and J gave up 6 bases, with 9 bases separating them. Germline V CDR1 and CDR2: MNHEY, SVGAGI. The primer mix had 60 Vbeta and 13 Jbeta primers. The method was immunoSEQ multiplex PCR; TCRdb's version includes in-frame clones alone and lacks a portion of them. The repertoire holds roughly 190,000 clones, with over 80% as singletons. A note on this clone: Additional DNA sequences in this sample encode the identical CDR3.

This chain connects TRBV6-5 to TRBJ2-7; D uncertain. This TCR was recovered from a man aged 35 to 55 in good health and CMV-seropositive. The sample comprised PBMCs. CDR3 region: CASSTRSEQYF. CDR3 nucleotide sequence: TGTGCCAGCAGCACCAGGTCCGAGCAGTACTTC.